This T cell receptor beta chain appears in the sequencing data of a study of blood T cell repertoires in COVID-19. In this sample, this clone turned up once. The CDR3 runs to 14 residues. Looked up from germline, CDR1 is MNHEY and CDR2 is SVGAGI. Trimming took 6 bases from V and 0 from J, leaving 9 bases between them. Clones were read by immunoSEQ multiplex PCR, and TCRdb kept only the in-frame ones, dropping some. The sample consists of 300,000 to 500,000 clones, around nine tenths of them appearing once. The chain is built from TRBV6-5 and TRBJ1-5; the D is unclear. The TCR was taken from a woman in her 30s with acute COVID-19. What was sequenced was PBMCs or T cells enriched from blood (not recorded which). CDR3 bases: TGTGCCAGCAGCAGAGACTCTAGCAATCAGCCCCAGCATTTT. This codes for CASSRDSSNQPQHF.